These T cell receptor beta chains were read from a single sample in a study of blood T cells in healthy people across ages. TCRdb re-called the 5' RACE reads with MiXCR, one entry per CDR3 protein. The sample has 700,000 to 1,000,000 distinct CDR3 sequences, approximately 44% seen once. The sequencing input was blood. The origin of the receptors is a man in his sixties in good health. Each CDR3 is given with its conserved first and last residue. A D gene is named only where the DNA matches it firmly.

V gene	J gene	D gene	CDR3 protein
TRBV12-3/TRBV12-4	TRBJ2-7	NA	CASSSQAAHEQYF
TRBV12-3/TRBV12-4	TRBJ2-7	NA	CASSSDNTEQYF
TRBV7-2	TRBJ1-1	NA	CASSLDRAKAFF
TRBV14	TRBJ2-6	NA	CASSREKTGANVLTF
TRBV20-1	TRBJ1-6	TRBD1	CSALKGAGNSPLHF
TRBV3-1	TRBJ2-7	TRBD1	CAGIRRTGDSYEQYF
TRBV28	TRBJ2-1	TRBD2	CASSGGGAEQFF
TRBV20-1	TRBJ1-2	NA	CSASLFTDRANYGYTF
TRBV2	TRBJ2-7	NA	CASKDRFYEQYF
TRBV20-1	TRBJ2-1	TRBD1	CSATRDRGNEQFF
TRBV5-1	TRBJ2-2	TRBD2	CASSSKRGAGELFF
TRBV5-1	TRBJ2-5	NA	CASSQGSPQETQYF
TRBV27	TRBJ2-4	TRBD1	CASSLRDREYIQYF
TRBV3-1	TRBJ1-4	NA	CASSQDRTGNEKLFF
TRBV30	TRBJ1-2	NA	CAWNGRSPAGYTF
TRBV7-2	TRBJ2-7	NA	CASSLDLQREQYF
TRBV7-3	TRBJ2-1	NA	CASSPIGGPSYNEQFF
TRBV29-1	TRBJ1-1	NA	CSVIRGRKNTEAFF
TRBV21-1	TRBJ1-2	NA	CASSKGTGANYGYTF
TRBV29-1	TRBJ2-1	NA	CSVPAKGGGLSYNEQFF
TRBV5-6	TRBJ2-1	NA	CASTAPGRRQYNEQFF
TRBV12-5	TRBJ1-5	NA	CASVAPGGANQPQHF
TRBV2	TRBJ2-3	TRBD2	CASSERGTGDTQYF
TRBV4-1	TRBJ2-7	TRBD2	CASSPSSGGLRRGEQYF
TRBV4-3	NA	NA	CASSQDLAGRRDSYEQYF
TRBV7-2	TRBJ2-1	TRBD2	CASSKGLAGGGEQFF
TRBV6-5	TRBJ1-6	TRBD1	CASSYSNRGESPLHF
TRBV15	TRBJ2-7	NA	CATSRPTGSLETRYF
TRBV2	TRBJ1-4	NA	CASSAGTPVGATNEKLFF
TRBV6-2/TRBV6-3	TRBJ2-2	NA	CASSWGQVNTGELFF
TRBV27	TRBJ2-1	NA	CASSLLWESYNEQFF
TRBV2	TRBJ2-1	NA	CATLDGSSYNEQFF
TRBV20-1	TRBJ2-2	NA	CSALRLVARELFF
TRBV21-1	TRBJ2-3	NA	CASSDDWDSDPPTDTQYF
TRBV20-1	TRBJ2-1	NA	CSAAGRREDPNEQFF
TRBV4-1	TRBJ2-6	TRBD2	CANSQYSGGVGANVLTF
TRBV20-1	TRBJ2-1	TRBD2	CSAVKRGRPTNEQFF
TRBV5-1	NA	NA	CASSFTDGIPSEQYF
TRBV27	TRBJ2-7	TRBD1	CASRLGTGGYEQYF
TRBV14	TRBJ2-2	NA	CASSQEPTGELFF
TRBV7-8	TRBJ2-7	NA	CASSLARITSYEQYF
TRBV30	TRBJ2-2	TRBD1	CAWKQGIDTGELFF
TRBV30	TRBJ2-7	TRBD2	CAHAGLGPYEQYF
TRBV12-3/TRBV12-4	TRBJ2-2	NA	CASSLSQGLDTGELFF
TRBV14	TRBJ2-5	TRBD2	CASSQEGRLAGRLDETQYF
TRBV3-1	NA	TRBD1	CASSQYRDRGNEQYF
TRBV6-2/TRBV6-3	TRBJ2-5	NA	CASSLPGGSLQYQETQYF
TRBV6-5	TRBJ1-2	TRBD1	CASSYQQGARDGYTF
TRBV7-9	TRBJ2-1	TRBD2	CASSLGRGGYEQFF
TRBV18	TRBJ2-5	TRBD1	CASSPLTGQGAQETQYF
TRBV9	TRBJ2-1	NA	CASSVVDGSYNEQFF
TRBV24-1	TRBJ2-1	NA	CATAAQGSYNEQFF
TRBV13	TRBJ2-1	NA	CASSQDSQGVNEQFF
TRBV18	NA	TRBD1	CASSPVDRGPREQYF
TRBV6-2/TRBV6-3	TRBJ2-1	TRBD1	CASGIMRDRGRSSYNEQFF